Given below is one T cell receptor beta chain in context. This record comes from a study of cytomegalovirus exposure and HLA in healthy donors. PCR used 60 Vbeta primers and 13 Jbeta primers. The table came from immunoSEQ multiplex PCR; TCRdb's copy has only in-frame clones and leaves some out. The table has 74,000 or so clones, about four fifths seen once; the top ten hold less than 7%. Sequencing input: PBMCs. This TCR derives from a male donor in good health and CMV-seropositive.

CDR3 in amino acids: CASSHTGYGYTF. The CDR3 DNA reads TGCGCCAGCAGCCACACAGGGTATGGCTACACCTTC. This rearrangement joins TRBV4-1 to TRBJ1-2; perhaps TRBD1 as D (6 bases). CDR1 and CDR2 (germline): MGHRA, YSYEKL. This CDR3 has 12 amino acids. V lost 3 bases to trimming and J lost 5 bases, with 7 bases between them.